This T cell receptor beta chain emerged from a study of GPR56 and killer-like receptors on CD4 memory cells (dated 2019 in TCRdb). As for the study more broadly: The study proposed that the stepwise gain of KLRB1, KLRG1, GPR56 and finally KLRF1 marks human CD4+ memory T-cell differentiation and cytokine production potential. The study described its healthy blood donors as age-matched to the liver disease patients, who had a median age of about 70 years. Study-level results and caveats: Diversity and similarity analyses were restricted to the 100 most expanded clones per population rather than full repertoires. Overlap of TCR repertoires was especially pronounced between late populations 4 and 5, and partly extended to population 3. The authors took the finding that clones dominating late populations 4 and 5 were also present in early populations 1 and 2 as evidence for linear differentiation. Clonal frequency was low in the marker-negative population and rose progressively along the proposed pathway, while TCRbeta diversity fell correspondingly.

Without a recorded count, this clonotype is taken to be medium-sized (0.01 to 0.1%) from its frequency. No cognate antigen has been identified for it. Sequencing used an Illumina HiSeq 2500. For construction of sequencing libraries, the recombined TCRbeta locus was amplified according to a previously published PCR protocol. In the original analysis: Reads whose average quality score was below 30 were removed, and the reads that remained were processed with IMSEQ. Each clonotype was defined by the combination of Vbeta gene, Jbeta gene and CDR3 amino acid sequence. The Morisita-Horn index, computed on the top 100 expanded clones, was used to measure repertoire overlap between populations. Renyi diversity profiles, calculated on the top 100 expanded clones, were used to assess clonal diversity. With the reads reprocessed by TCRdb, a single entry stands for each CDR3 protein sequence and no DNA is reported. The V and J calls here are based on TCRdb, not the publication. Per the sample table, the count is more than 2,000 distinct CDR3 sequences. The ten largest clones represent roughly 3.9% of the sample.

Five KLR/GPR56-defined CD4+ populations were enriched by fluorescence-activated cell sorting before TCRbeta sequencing. To test a linear memory differentiation pathway, the researchers sequenced TCRbeta repertoires from five CD4+ T-cell subsets that were defined by expression of KLRB1, KLRG1, GPR56 and KLRF1. TCR-sequenced cells came from peripheral blood of healthy control individuals, reported as five donors in the TCRbeta analysis figure. Heparinized peripheral blood was collected and all samples were processed within one hour of retrieval. Blood was diluted 1:2 in PBS, and peripheral blood mononuclear cells were then isolated from the diluted blood at room temperature by Biocoll density gradient centrifugation. Before flow sorting, CD4+ T cells were magnetically enriched from freshly isolated PBMCs using anti-CD4 MicroBeads. A BD FACSAria II was used to sort CD4+ T cells enriched from PBMCs of healthy donors according to marker expression. Surface staining used anti-KLRB1 clone 191B8, anti-KLRF1 clone 4A4.D10 and anti-KLRG1 clone REA261 antibodies from Miltenyi Biotec.

The CDR1 and CDR2 encoded by the germline V gene are SGHDT and YYEEEE. From the cysteine up to the phenylalanine, the CDR3 has a length of 17 residues. The record lacks a DNA sequence. This chain joins TRBV5-6 to TRBJ2-6; TCRdb names TRBD2, which stays unverified in the absence of DNA. The source material was memory CD4+ T cells from blood. This sequence originates from a human donor in good health. CDR3 region: CASSLAGPSSGANVLTF.